Here is one T cell receptor beta chain with its context. What antigen it recognizes has not been identified. Nothing much larger sits one base from this clone, and base qualities are not available. For CDR1 and CDR2, the germline V gene (reference sequence) lists SEHNR and FQNEAQ. The CDR3 starts with the cysteine, ends with the phenylalanine, and has 15 residues. Of all the DNA, just the CDR3 is kept, 45 bases in frame from base 1. Cut back by 2 bases and 4 bases, the V and J ends lie 14 bases apart. This sample is drawn from a study of blood T cell repertoires in COVID-19 (dated by TCRdb to 2020 to 2021). For the wider study: Samples from collaborators originated in the United States, Italy and Spain and spanned both the acute and convalescent phases of COVID-19. The prospective study material was composed of cDNA or gDNA derived from T cells, B-cell-depleted T cells, or PBMCs. Subjects who had been exposed to COVID-19, were actively infected with it, or had recovered from it provided the deeply sampled blood TCRbeta repertoires that made up the dataset. The repertoires were made available in a free public database intended to serve as a resource for research on the immune response to SARS-CoV-2. The samples were drawn from two sources: the first 160 participants of the ongoing ImmuneRACE study, and 1,000 to 1,500 subjects contributed by 6 global collaborators. The sample metadata nearly always contained a de-identified subject ID, COVID-19 status, age in years and sex. Where available, HLA class I and class II types were taken from metadata supplied by the sample provider and were not determined by assay-based typing. Overall study outcomes, separate from this receptor: Clinical and demographic metadata were provided uncurated, with the amount varying by source and participant.

Participants in the prospective study were enrolled through a virtual design, were aged roughly 18 to 100 years, and lived in 24 United States geographic areas. Cohort assignment in the prospective study relied on participant-reported clinical history from a screening survey and a study questionnaire. Each participant in the prospective study had whole blood, serum and a nasopharyngeal or oropharyngeal swab collected by mobile phlebotomists. Prospective study participants could optionally give additional blood draws and questionnaires over a roughly two-month period. Before DNA extraction, blood samples from the prospective study were shipped at room temperature or frozen. TCRbeta CDR3 regions were amplified from genomic DNA by means of the immunoSEQ Assay, a bias-controlled multiplex PCR. In the source study's methods: Nucleated cell counts per sample were estimated from amplification of reference gene primers within the assay. To quantify the absolute abundance of each unique TCRbeta CDR3 rearrangement, sequence reads were collapsed and filtered. For each sample, productive Simpson clonality was calculated by taking the square root of Simpson's diversity index across productive rearrangements. Held by TCRdb, this immuneACCESS table contains in-frame sequences only and omits some clones. Under half of the omission traces to an unresolved V gene where checked; the cause of the rest is unknown. V and J calls plus clone size are reproduced from that table; the DNA served to infer D and trimming. Present in this sample are about 400,000 clones, approximately 86% of which were seen just once. Jointly, the top ten make up roughly 1.9% of the sample.

Sequenced: PBMCs or T cells enriched from blood (not recorded which). The chain joins TRBV7-9 to TRBJ1-2, and the D gene may be TRBD1, 6 bases matching. The clonotype was recovered from a woman in her 40s with acute COVID-19. The bases are TGTGCCAGCAGCTTAAGTTACGGACAGTTCTATGGCTACACCTTC. Its protein reads: CASSLSYGQFYGYTF. Joined to the reference TRBV7-9 and TRBJ1-2 proteins, this CDR3 gives the full variable domain: DTGVSQNPRHKITKRGQNVTFRCDPISEHNRLYWYRQTLGQGPEFLTYFQNEAQLEKSRLLSDRFSAERPKGSFSTLEIQRTEQGDSAMYLCASSLSYGQFYGYTFGSGTRLTVV.